This entry lists 32 T cell receptor beta chains sequenced from one sample in a study of T-cell memory formation after mild COVID-19 (dated by TCRdb to the early 2020s). The method was 5' RACE. Instrument on record: Illumina NovaSeq 6000. TCRdb handled the public reads itself, with Q25 trimming in fastp and clone calling in MiXCR, and kept productive beta chains. Duplicate CDR3 protein sequences are folded into a single record with the most common DNA and genes. The sample table lists approximately 110,000 distinct CDR3 sequences, 22% of them with a count of one. The ten most abundant clones make up under 50% of the sample. Sequencing input: PBMCs or a T cell subset sorted from them (not recorded which). These receptors all come from a man aged 18 to 30 who had mild COVID-19 (a few samples of this study predate the infection). The sample titles of this study are shuffled in the database, so cell type and time point are left out; the donor was told from shared clones.

This clonotype was recorded a few times. The chain recombines TRBV7-2 with TRBJ2-3; D may be TRBD2 (7 bases). The CDR3 runs to 14 residues. Trimming left V 3 bases short and J 6 bases short, with 13 bases between. The germline V gene encodes CDR1 SGHTA and CDR2 FQGNSA. CDR3 sequence: CASSLGGGRDTQYF. The CDR3 nucleotides read TGTGCCAGCAGCTTGGGGGGGGGCCGTGATACGCAGTATTTT. Full variable domain (outside the CDR3, taken from reference TRBV7-2 and TRBJ2-3): GAGVSQSPSNKVTEKGKDVELRCDPISGHTALYWYRQSLGQGLEFLIYFQGNSAPDKSGLPSDRFSAERTGGSVSTLTIQRTQQEDSAVYLCASSLGGGRDTQYFGPGTRLTVL.

The chain employs TRBV6-4 and TRBJ1-1, with 8 positions matching TRBD1. Trimming removed 6 bases from V and 8 bases from J; junction bases left unmatched: 8. CDR1 and CDR2 from the germline V gene are MRHNA and SNTAGT. This CDR3 is built from 13 residues. CDR3 residues: CASSPTGAGEAFF. CDR3 nucleotides: TGTGCCAGCAGCCCGACAGGGGCCGGGGAAGCTTTCTTT.

This clonotype was picked up a small number of times. The CDR3 here is CASSLEGDLRGRGYTF. CDR3 nucleotide sequence: TGTGCCAGCAGCTTAGAGGGGGACCTTCGGGGTCGTGGCTACACCTTC. This rearrangement joins TRBV7-9 to TRBJ1-2, with D perhaps TRBD1 (6 bases). CDR3 size: 16 residues. Deletions cut 1 base from V and 7 bases from J, with 19 bases between. Germline CDR1 SEHNR, CDR2 FQNEAQ (reference sequence). Together with reference TRBV7-9 and TRBJ1-2, the CDR3 gives the full variable domain: DTGVSQNPRHKITKRGQNVTFRCDPISEHNRLYWYRQTLGQGPEFLTYFQNEAQLEKSRLLSDRFSAERPKGSFSTLEIQRTEQGDSAMYLCASSLEGDLRGRGYTFGSGTRLTVV.

This clonotype was seen more than once but under ten times. The chain uses TRBV12-3 or TRBV12-4 and TRBJ2-7, with D unresolved. The CDR3 is made up of 13 amino acids. Trimming stripped 4 bases from V and 5 bases from J, with 12 bases between. CDR3 sequence: CASSWQGLDEQYF. The DNA for the CDR3 is TGTGCCAGCAGTTGGCAAGGGTTGGACGAGCAGTACTTC.

The rearrangement joins TRBV6-2 or TRBV6-3 to TRBJ1-3; D gene unclear. V lost 4 bases and J 2 bases, leaving 3 bases between the germline ends. The germline CDR1 and CDR2 sequences are MNHEY and SVGEGT. The CDR3 sequence is 12 residues long. The CDR3, as DNA: TGTGCCAGCAGTTGGACTGGAAACACCATATATTTT. Residues: CASSWTGNTIYF.

This rearrangement joins TRBV4-1 to TRBJ2-1, with D perhaps matching TRBD1 or TRBD2 (5 bases each). Germline CDR1 MGHRA, CDR2 YSYEKL. The V end lost 2 bases, the J end lost 0 bases, and 17 bases lay between the germline ends. This CDR3 is built from 18 residues. The CDR3 bases are TGCGCCAGCAGCCAACGGGTCTACCGGGGCAGCTCCTACAATGAGCAGTTCTTC. Its translation is CASSQRVYRGSSYNEQFF.

This chain uses TRBV7-6 with TRBJ2-7, with a tentative D call TRBD2 (6 bases). CDR1 SGHVS and CDR2 FNYEAQ come from the germline V gene. Between the trimmed V and J ends, which lost 7 bases and 6 bases, there was a span of 19 bases. This CDR3 region has 14 residues. CDR3 coding DNA: TGTGCCAGCAATCGACTTGGTGGGGGGAGCGAGCAGTACTTC. Its protein product is CASNRLGGGSEQYF.

This clonotype has only a few counts. V gene TRBV5-1 combines with J gene TRBJ2-7; no clear D gene. Deletions cut 0 bases from V and 0 bases from J, with 10 bases between. The CDR3 runs to 15 residues. CDR1 and CDR2 (germline): SGHRS, YFSETQ. CDR3 DNA: TGCGCCAGCAGCTTGGGACTCCTGAGCTCCTACGAGCAGTACTTC. It is translated as CASSLGLLSSYEQYF.

This chain links TRBV4-3 with TRBJ1-2; 7 nucleotides match TRBD1. Looked up from germline, CDR1 is LGHNA and CDR2 is YSLEER. This CDR3 has 15 residues. Trimming removed 3 bases from V and 4 bases from J; junction bases left unmatched: 8. For the CDR3, the DNA is TGCGCCAGCAGCCACACAACCGGGACAGCCTATGGCTACACCTTC. Its translation is CASSHTTGTAYGYTF.

A few counts support this clonotype. The gene calls are TRBV4-2 and TRBJ2-1, with D possibly matching TRBD2 (6 bases). CDR3 length: 15 amino acids. CDR1 and CDR2 (germline): LGHNA, YNFKEQ. Trimming took 3 bases from V and 7 from J, leaving 16 bases between them. CDR3 coding DNA: TGTGCCAGCAGCCAGCCCGGGGAGCGGGCGAATGAGCAGTTCTTC. This encodes CASSQPGERANEQFF.

The chain combines TRBV28 with TRBJ1-5; 9 nucleotides align to TRBD1. The germline V gene encodes CDR1 MDHEN and CDR2 SYDVKM. The CDR3 sequence is 15 residues long. The ends lost 8 bases at V and 2 bases at J; junction bases unmatched: 7. DNA for the CDR3: TGTGCCAGCGGATTCCGGGACAGGGGCAATCAGCCCCAGCATTTT. Amino acid sequence: CASGFRDRGNQPQHF.

The V call is TRBV12-3 or TRBV12-4, the J call TRBJ1-2; the match to TRBD1 covers 7 bases. The CDR3 totals 11 residues. The V and J ends lost 6 bases and 10 bases, in that order; junction bases with no gene match: 5. As DNA, the CDR3 is TGTGCCAGCAGCTCCACAGGGGACTACACCTTC. Protein: CASSSTGDYTF.

A few counts support this clonotype. This chain uses TRBV12-3 or TRBV12-4 with TRBJ2-1; D is perhaps TRBD2 (5 bases). This CDR3 has 13 amino acids. V lost 7 bases to trimming and J lost 4 bases, with 11 bases between them. CDR3 in DNA: TGTGCCAGCAAGGACTTTTTATACAATGAGCAGTTCTTC. It encodes CASKDFLYNEQFF.

The chain has TRBV4-1 and TRBJ1-1, with no clear D. The V and J ends lost 0 bases and 1 base respectively, with 12 bases between them. Looked up from germline, CDR1 is MGHRA and CDR2 is YSYEKL. The CDR3 runs 16 residues. CDR3 nucleotides: TGCGCCAGCAGCCAAGATGTCACACTTAGGAACACTGAAGCTTTCTTT. Protein product: CASSQDVTLRNTEAFF.

Only a few counts were recorded for this clonotype. The chain links TRBV4-1 to TRBJ1-1; D ambiguous. Germline CDR1 reads MGHRA; CDR2 reads YSYEKL. The ends were cut back, 0 bases at V and 5 bases at J, with 13 bases in the middle. The CDR3 consists of 15 residues. The CDR3 DNA reads TGCGCCAGCAGCCAAGATCGGACTGGAGGGACTGAAGCTTTCTTT. Its protein is CASSQDRTGGTEAFF.

This clonotype was counted only a few times. The chain is built from TRBV29-1 and TRBJ2-5; no reliable D call. From germline, CDR1 is SQVTM and CDR2 ANQGSEA. This CDR3 has 12 amino acids. Deletions cut 1 base from V and 5 bases from J, with 8 bases between. The chain's CDR3 is CSVEGALETQYF. In DNA form, the CDR3 reads TGCAGCGTTGAAGGGGCCCTGGAGACCCAGTACTTC.

A word on this clonotype: The junction does not match germline at one end; this may be a read error. The chain couples TRBV27 to TRBJ1-1; no clear D gene. Germline CDR1 MNHEY, CDR2 SMNVEV (reference sequence). The CDR3 length is 13 residues. The CDR3 loop is CASSPLLNAEAFF. Written as DNA, the CDR3 is TGTGCCAGCAGTCCCTTACTGAACGCTGAAGCTTTCTTT.

The gene calls are TRBV29-1 and TRBJ2-3, with TRBD1 identical over 10 bases. The CDR3 contains 16 residues. Germline assignment: CDR1 SQVTM and CDR2 ANQGSEA. J lost 1 base, V lost 7 bases, and 11 bases had no gene match. CDR3 sequence: CSAERGQGWGTDTQYF. The CDR3 DNA is TGCAGCGCCGAGCGGGGACAGGGGTGGGGCACAGATACGCAGTATTTT.

The rearrangement links TRBV2 to TRBJ2-3, with D maybe TRBD1 (5 bases). V was clipped by 3 bases and J by 3 bases, with 13 bases between them. The CDR3 loop spans 15 amino acids. Germline-derived CDR1 and CDR2 are SNHLY and FYNNEI. For the CDR3, the DNA is TGTGCCAGCAGTGAGTCGGACATTTTGACAGATACGCAGTATTTT. Translation: CASSESDILTDTQYF.

This clonotype has a handful of counts. The V gene is TRBV19, the J gene TRBJ1-1; D ambiguous. CDR3 size: 13 residues. V dropped 5 bases and J dropped 1 base, with 8 bases sitting between them. CDR1 LNHDA and CDR2 SQIVND come from the germline V gene (reference sequence). The CDR3 sequence is CASSLAQNTEAFF. DNA of the CDR3: TGTGCCAGTAGTCTGGCCCAGAACACTGAAGCTTTCTTT.

This clonotype came up once. This chain uses TRBV6-5 with TRBJ1-4; weak D call: TRBD1 (5 bases). The CDR3 is 16 amino acids. Trimming shortened V by 5 bases and J by 0 bases, and 13 bases separated the two germline ends. Germline CDR1 is MNHEY and CDR2 is SVGAGI. The CDR3 coding sequence is TGTGCCAGCAGTCGGGACCATTATGCAACTAATGAAAAACTGTTTTTT. Translation gives CASSRDHYATNEKLFF.

This sequence joins TRBV7-9 and TRBJ1-1; no firm D call. CDR1 SEHNR and CDR2 FQNEAQ come from the germline V gene (reference sequence). V dropped 4 bases and J dropped 8 bases, with 2 bases sitting between them. The CDR3 has 9 residues. The CDR3 sequence is CASSSEAFF. The CDR3 DNA is TGTGCCAGCAGCTCGGAAGCTTTCTTT.

The chain is built from TRBV7-9 and TRBJ1-2; D is ambiguous. Germline-derived CDR1 and CDR2 are SEHNR and FQNEAQ (reference sequence). This CDR3 region has 14 residues. The V gene lost 1 base and the J gene lost 3 bases, with 9 bases spanning the gap. The CDR3 DNA is TGTGCCAGCAGCTTAGAGGGAGGGCACTATGGCTACACCTTC. This encodes CASSLEGGHYGYTF.

This clonotype was detected only a few times. CDR3 region: CASTSRDRGKNTEAFF. CDR3 coding DNA: TGTGCCAGCACCTCTCGGGACAGGGGCAAGAACACTGAAGCTTTCTTT. The chain has TRBV28 and TRBJ1-1, with TRBD1 identical over 10 bases. The V segment lost 7 bases and the J segment 1 base; nucleotides outside the gene matches: 9. In germline, CDR1 is MDHEN, CDR2 SYDVKM. There are 16 residues in the CDR3.

The table lists this clonotype with a few counts. The gene calls are TRBV6-2 or TRBV6-3 and TRBJ2-3; 11 bases agree with TRBD2. CDR3 length equals 16 residues. The germline CDR1 and CDR2 sequences are MNHEY and SVGEGT. J was trimmed by 3 bases and V by 6 bases; bases with no gene match: 8. This CDR3 reads CASSPTSGDGTDTQYF. CDR3 DNA sequence: TGTGCCAGCAGCCCGACTAGCGGGGATGGGACAGATACGCAGTATTTT.

This clonotype was counted only a few times. The CDR3 region is CASSARPVGDGEGTQYF. The CDR3 DNA is TGTGCCAGCAGCGCCCGTCCAGTGGGGGATGGCGAAGGGACCCAGTACTTC. The chain is built from TRBV9 and TRBJ2-5; D is possibly TRBD1 or TRBD2 (5 bases each). The CDR3 length is 17 residues. V shed 3 bases and J shed 7 bases, with 25 bases lying between them. Germline V gene data show CDR1 as SGDLS and CDR2 as YYNGEE.

The V gene is TRBV7-9, the J gene TRBJ2-7, with a possible D match to TRBD1 (6 bases). This CDR3 spans 14 amino acids. V gave up 5 bases and J gave up 0 bases, with 11 bases separating them. Germline CDR1 SEHNR, CDR2 FQNEAQ (reference sequence). CDR3 sequence: CASSHRDNSYEQYV. The CDR3, as DNA: TGTGCCAGCAGCCACCGGGACAACTCCTACGAGCAGTACGTC.

The chain employs TRBV6-5 and TRBJ2-7; 8 bases fit TRBD1. Germline lookup yields CDR1 MNHEY and CDR2 SVGAGI. The CDR3 covers 12 residues. V lost 6 bases, J lost 6 bases, and 4 bases stayed unmatched. CDR3 DNA sequence: TGTGCCAGCAGACCCGGGACAGGCGAGCAGTACTTC. This translates into CASRPGTGEQYF.

This clonotype showed up just a few times. This chain links TRBV7-9 with TRBJ1-4; no firm D call. The CDR3 contains 11 residues. Trimming took off 5 bases at V and 10 bases at J, with 8 bases between the two ends. Germline V CDR1 and CDR2: SEHNR, FQNEAQ (reference sequence). The CDR3 nucleotides are TGTGCCAGCAGCCCGAGCGGAAAACTGTTTTTT. This codes for CASSPSGKLFF.

Only a few counts were recorded for this clonotype. The V gene is TRBV19, the J gene TRBJ1-2; possible D gene TRBD1, 6 bases. Trimming took 5 bases from V and 3 from J, leaving 13 bases between them. CDR3 length: 14 residues. In germline, CDR1 is LNHDA, CDR2 SQIVND (reference sequence). CDR3 in amino acids: CASSGTGGYYGYTF. Here the CDR3 DNA reads TGTGCCAGTAGTGGAACGGGGGGCTACTATGGCTACACCTTC.

This clonotype was observed a few times. V is TRBV4-3 and J is TRBJ2-3; possibly TRBD1 or TRBD2 for D (5 bases each). The germline V gene has CDR1 LGHNA and CDR2 YSLEER. V lost 0 bases, J lost 9 bases, and 22 bases lay in between. The CDR3 spans 17 residues. The CDR3 bases are TGCGCCAGCAGCCAAGATAGGTGGGGACCCGGCCGGGCGACGCAGTATTTT. Encoded protein: CASSQDRWGPGRATQYF.

This clonotype was seen only a few times. The rearrangement joins TRBV18 to TRBJ1-6, with 7 bases lining up with TRBD1. CDR1 is KGHSH and CDR2 is LQKENI in the germline V gene. The CDR3 length is 15 residues. The ends lost 6 bases at V and 7 bases at J; junction bases unmatched: 9. CDR3 protein: CASSYRGGTNSPLHF. The CDR3 nucleotides are TGTGCCAGCTCTTACAGGGGAGGGACGAATTCACCCCTCCACTTT.